These 28 T cell receptor beta chains were all obtained from the same sample, sequenced in a study of blood T cells in healthy people across ages. Then a second PCR, running about 7 to 11 cycles, was carried out with a sample-barcoded 5' primer and a J-beta primer mix. A single record per CDR3 protein comes from TCRdb applying MiXCR to the 5' RACE reads. The sample lists about 720,000 distinct CDR3 sequences; around 25% were seen once. This sample was also put to use in a study of T cells of mothers and their children.

Sequenced sample: blood. The receptors shown here come from a boy between 10 and 17 years old in good health.

Only a few counts were recorded for this clonotype. This rearrangement joins TRBV27 to TRBJ2-7; D is uncertain. Germline CDR1 is MNHEY and CDR2 is SMNVEV (reference sequence). Trimming took off 0 bases at V and 3 bases at J, with 6 bases between the two ends. This CDR3 region has 13 residues. The CDR3, as DNA: TGTGCCAGCAGTTTATCGGTCAACTACGAGCAGTACTTC. Encoded protein: CASSLSVNYEQYF.

In its sample, this clonotype was seen a few times. This chain joins TRBV9 and TRBJ2-4; TRBD1 might be the D (6 bases). CDR1 and CDR2 from the germline V gene are SGDLS and YYNGEE. V dropped 4 bases and J dropped 3 bases, with 20 bases sitting between them. This CDR3 is 17 amino acids long. CDR3 sequence: CASSKWDKTIVKNIQYF. For the CDR3, the DNA is TGTGCCAGCAGCAAATGGGACAAAACGATAGTCAAAAACATTCAGTACTTC.

V is TRBV12-3 or TRBV12-4 and J is TRBJ1-1; 9 bases are a match to TRBD1. CDR3 length: 15 residues. Trimming took 1 base from V and 7 from J; bases not matched to a gene: 7. This chain's CDR3 is CASSLVGDRDDEAFF. Here the CDR3 DNA reads TGTGCCAGCAGTTTAGTAGGGGACAGGGACGATGAAGCTTTCTTT.

This clonotype appeared a few times. One end of the junction varies from germline; a read error may be responsible. The rearrangement uses TRBV20-1 and TRBJ2-5, with a weak D call TRBD1 (6 bases). The CDR3 sequence is 14 residues long. CDR1 and CDR2 from the germline V gene are DFQATT and SNEGSKA (reference sequence). The CDR3 DNA follows: TGCAGTGCTACCCTGGACAGTCCCCTCCCCGAGCAGCACTTC. Translating gives CSATLDSPLPEQHF.

The rearrangement uses TRBV5-1 and TRBJ1-4; 7 bases are shared with TRBD1. Trimming cost V 0 bases and J 8 bases; bases outside gene matches: 7. Per germline, CDR1 SGHRS and CDR2 YFSETQ. CDR3 length equals 15 residues. The CDR3 bases are TGCGCCAGCAGCTTGGCCGGCCAGGGGGTCGAAAAACTGTTTTTT. Amino acid sequence: CASSLAGQGVEKLFF.

The gene calls are TRBV27 and TRBJ1-2; 12 nucleotides match TRBD1. This CDR3 comprises 15 residues. V lost 5 bases and J lost 2; bases outside the gene matches: 3. The V gene's germline CDR1 is MNHEY and CDR2 SMNVEV (reference sequence). Here the CDR3 reads CASSRDRGPNYGYTF. The CDR3 DNA sequence: TGTGCCAGCAGTCGGGACAGGGGGCCGAACTATGGCTACACCTTC.

The chain employs TRBV14 and TRBJ2-1, with D possibly matching TRBD2 (7 bases). Looked up from germline, CDR1 is SGHDN and CDR2 is FVKESK. Trimming cost V 1 base and J 4 bases, with 17 bases left between them. The CDR3 totals 17 residues. CDR3 sequence (DNA): TGTGCCAGCAGCCAAGTAACTCGGGCGGGGGCGTACAATGAGCAGTTCTTC. It translates to CASSQVTRAGAYNEQFF. Full variable domain (remainder filled in from reference TRBV14 and TRBJ2-1): EAGVTQFPSHSVIEKGQTVTLRCDPISGHDNLYWYRRVMGKEIKFLLHFVKESKQDESGMPNNRFLAERTGGTYSTLKVQPAELEDSGVYFCASSQVTRAGAYNEQFFGPGTRLTVL.

This chain connects TRBV20-1 to TRBJ2-4; TRBD2 might be the D (5 bases). Per the germline V gene, CDR1 is DFQATT and CDR2 is SNEGSKA (reference sequence). The CDR3 is made up of 13 amino acids. V lost 2 bases to trimming and J lost 5 bases, with 10 bases between them. CDR3 coding DNA: TGCAGTGCTAGAAACCCGCGGGAAAACATTCAGTACTTC. This codes for CSARNPRENIQYF.

The rearrangement joins TRBV29-1 to TRBJ2-1; D assignment may be TRBD1 or TRBD2 (5 bases each). Looked up from germline, CDR1 is SQVTM and CDR2 is ANQGSEA. This CDR3 has 11 amino acids. Here the CDR3 DNA reads TGCACAGGGACCGACTACAATGAGCAGTTCTTC. This sequence encodes CTGTDYNEQFF.

This clonotype has only a few counts. This chain connects TRBV7-2 to TRBJ2-7; the D is unclear. V was cut by 3 bases and J by 4 bases, with 7 bases left in between. Germline CDR1 SGHTA, CDR2 FQGNSA. The CDR3 totals 12 residues. The CDR3 region has the DNA TGTGCCAGCAGCTTCAGGTTGTACGAGCAGTACTTC. As protein: CASSFRLYEQYF.

This clonotype appeared many times. The chain couples TRBV9 to TRBJ2-5, with D tentatively TRBD2 (5 bases). V gave up 0 bases and J gave up 2 bases, with 8 bases separating them. CDR1 is SGDLS and CDR2 is YYNGEE in the germline V gene. The CDR3 loop spans 14 amino acids. The CDR3 reads CASSVGGIQETQYF. CDR3 nucleotides: TGTGCCAGCAGCGTAGGAGGGATTCAAGAGACCCAGTACTTC. The variable domain in full, with the rest retrieved from reference TRBV9 and TRBJ2-5, is DSGVTQTPKHLITATGQRVTLRCSPRSGDLSVYWYQQSLDQGLQFLIQYYNGEERAKGNILERFSAQQFPDLHSELNLSSLELGDSALYFCASSVGGIQETQYFGPGTRLLVL.

This clonotype was recorded a few times. This chain joins TRBV20-1 and TRBJ2-6, with 8 bases aligning to TRBD1. Germline V gene sequence: CDR1 DFQATT, CDR2 SNEGSKA (reference sequence). Unmatched junction bases numbered 7, after V lost 3 bases and J lost 0 bases. This CDR3 is 17 amino acids long. CDR3 sequence reads: CSASLGQASSGANVLTF. CDR3 in DNA: TGCAGTGCTAGCCTGGGACAGGCGAGCTCTGGGGCCAACGTCCTGACTTTC.

This clonotype was counted at least ten times. This chain joins TRBV7-9 and TRBJ2-7; possibly TRBD1 or TRBD2 for D (5 bases each). The germline V and J ends were trimmed by 3 bases and 5 bases, with 14 bases remaining between them. This CDR3 is built from 14 residues. Looked up from germline, CDR1 is SEHNR and CDR2 is FQNEAQ (reference sequence). The CDR3 DNA reads as TGTGCCAGCAGCTTTTCCAGGGACGAGGACGAGCAGTACTTC. Translation gives CASSFSRDEDEQYF.

The chain combines TRBV30 with TRBJ1-1; no firm D call. The CDR3 contains 14 residues. The germline V gene encodes CDR1 GTSNPN and CDR2 SVGIG (reference sequence). The V end was cut by 5 bases, the J end by 1 base, with 14 bases between. The CDR3 DNA sequence: TGTGCCTGGTCCGATATCCGACGGAACACTGAAGCTTTCTTT. Protein sequence: CAWSDIRRNTEAFF.

The chain joins TRBV7-2 to TRBJ2-4; the match to TRBD1 covers 8 bases. The CDR3 has 14 amino acids. J gave up 4 bases and V 4 bases, and 3 bases lay outside the gene matches. The germline V gene has CDR1 SGHTA and CDR2 FQGNSA. CDR3 sequence (DNA): TGTGCCAGCAGCTCGACAGGGGAAAAAAACATTCAGTACTTC. Encoded protein: CASSSTGEKNIQYF.

This clonotype was seen many times. The rearrangement joins TRBV7-2 to TRBJ2-1, with TRBD2 matching over 11 bases. Losses at the gene ends were 4 bases for V and 1 base for J; bases not matched to a gene: 0. Per the germline V gene, CDR1 is SGHTA and CDR2 is FQGNSA. The CDR3 covers 15 residues. The chain's CDR3 is CASSSSGRSYNEQFF. The CDR3 coding sequence is TGTGCCAGCAGCTCTAGCGGGAGGTCCTACAATGAGCAGTTCTTC.

The sample holds a few counts of this clonotype. One end of the junction does not line up with germline, which may come from a read error. The chain couples TRBV9 to TRBJ2-1; no clear D. CDR1 is SGDLS, CDR2 YYNGEE, per germline. The CDR3 is made up of 15 amino acids. Here the CDR3 DNA reads TGTGCCAACAGCGTAGCCCCCTCCTCCTACAATGAGCAGTTCTTC. It yields the protein CANSVAPSSYNEQFF.

This clonotype has just a few counts. This rearrangement joins TRBV2 to TRBJ1-4; D unresolved. This CDR3 region has 13 residues. The germline CDR1 and CDR2 sequences are SNHLY and FYNNEI. V dropped 6 bases and J dropped 8 bases, with 13 bases sitting between them. This CDR3 is CASRAGSREKLFF. The CDR3 DNA follows: TGTGCCAGCAGGGCCGGTAGCAGGGAAAAACTGTTTTTT.

As concerns this clonotype: The CDR3 does not close with the conserved phenylalanine or tryptophan, likely indicating a read error. The rearrangement links TRBV9 to TRBJ2-7, with 10 nucleotides matching TRBD1. The germline gives CDR1 SGDLS, CDR2 YYNGEE. CDR3 size: 15 residues. V lost 3 bases, J lost 5 bases, and 8 bases stayed unmatched. CDR3 region: CASSAGAGTGDEQYL. As DNA, the CDR3 is TGTGCCAGCAGCGCGGGAGCCGGGACAGGGGACGAGCAGTACCTC.

The chain carries TRBV28 and TRBJ2-5; TRBD1 is a possible D gene (6 bases). The length of the CDR3 is 15 residues. CDR1 and CDR2 from the germline V gene are MDHEN and SYDVKM. V gave up 3 bases and J gave up 4 bases, with 15 bases separating them. Here the CDR3 reads CASSLGQRGRETQYF. The CDR3 DNA follows: TGTGCCAGCAGTTTGGGACAAAGGGGGAGAGAGACCCAGTACTTC.

This chain links TRBV7-2 with TRBJ2-7; the D is unclear. Germline lookup yields CDR1 SGHTA and CDR2 FQGNSA. Between the trimmed V and J ends, which lost 3 bases and 2 bases, there was a span of 8 bases. The CDR3 contains 13 residues. The CDR3 region has the DNA TGTGCCAGCAGCTTGGGGAAAACCTACGAGCAGTACTTC. This sequence encodes CASSLGKTYEQYF.

The chain links TRBV6-1 to TRBJ2-4, with D possibly TRBD2 on 6 matching bases. The CDR3 is made up of 15 amino acids. The V end lost 8 bases, the J end lost 7 bases, and 21 bases lay between the germline ends. Germline loops: CDR1 MNHNS, CDR2 SASEGT. The CDR3 sequence: CASYLGGTLGNIQYF. The CDR3 DNA sequence: TGTGCCAGCTACCTCGGGGGTACCCTAGGCAACATTCAGTACTTC.

The V call is TRBV20-1, the J call TRBJ1-4; 7 nucleotides line up with TRBD1. CDR1 and CDR2 from the germline V gene are DFQATT and SNEGSKA (reference sequence). This CDR3 has 14 residues. With V trimmed by 6 bases and J by 8 bases, 12 bases remained unmatched. This chain's CDR3 is CSARGGLGGEKLFF. The CDR3 nucleotides read TGCAGTGCCAGGGGGGGGCTGGGAGGAGAAAAACTGTTTTTT.

Only a few counts were recorded for this clonotype. The CDR3 nucleotides are TGTGCCACCAGCAGAGATCGCAGAGGCCGGGCCCCCCTCCACTTT. Translation: CATSRDRRGRAPLHF. J is TRBJ1-6 and V is TRBV15; D ambiguous. V was pared by 0 bases and J by 13 bases, with 16 bases between. The germline gives CDR1 LNHNV, CDR2 YYDKDF (reference sequence). CDR3 length: 15 amino acids.

This clonotype was observed a handful of times. The gene calls are TRBV7-9 and TRBJ2-7; 10 bases match TRBD1. The CDR3 runs 12 residues. The germline CDR1 and CDR2 sequences are SEHNR and FQNEAQ (reference sequence). J was trimmed by 5 bases and V by 10 bases; bases with no gene match: 5. The DNA for the CDR3 is TGTGCCACGCAGACAGGGGGCCACGAGCAGTACTTC. The encoded protein is CATQTGGHEQYF. The full variable domain, its missing parts supplied by reference TRBV7-9 and TRBJ2-7, is DTGVSQNPRHKITKRGQNVTFRCDPISEHNRLYWYRQTLGQGPEFLTYFQNEAQLEKSRLLSDRFSAERPKGSFSTLEIQRTEQGDSAMYLCATQTGGHEQYFGPGTRLTVT.

This clonotype was detected once. The rearrangement joins TRBV7-9 to TRBJ2-1, with 7 bases matching TRBD1. The CDR3 extends over 12 amino acids. Germline V gene data show CDR1 as SEHNR and CDR2 as FQNEAQ (reference sequence). Losses at the gene ends were 5 bases for V and 8 bases for J; bases not matched to a gene: 3. Here the CDR3 reads CASSETGYEQFF. DNA for the CDR3: TGTGCCAGCAGCGAGACAGGGTATGAGCAGTTCTTC.

A few counts support this clonotype. As DNA, the CDR3 is TGTGCCAGCAGTTTATCGATTCGGACAGGGGTGGGCGAGCAGTACTTC. Translated: CASSLSIRTGVGEQYF. The rearrangement uses TRBV27 and TRBJ2-5; 9 bases are shared with TRBD1. TRBJ2-7 matches the DNA end more closely, so the J call is doubtful. Germline CDR1 and CDR2: MNHEY and SMNVEV (reference sequence). The CDR3 has 16 amino acids.

CDR3 DNA sequence: TGTGCCAGCAGCTTATTCGTTGGCTACACCTTC. The encoded protein is CASSLFVGYTF. The V gene is TRBV7-9, the J gene TRBJ1-2; D is ambiguous. With 2 bases removed from V and 7 bases from J, the gap between germline ends came to 5 bases. CDR3 length: 11 amino acids. The germline CDR1 and CDR2 sequences are SEHNR and FQNEAQ (reference sequence).